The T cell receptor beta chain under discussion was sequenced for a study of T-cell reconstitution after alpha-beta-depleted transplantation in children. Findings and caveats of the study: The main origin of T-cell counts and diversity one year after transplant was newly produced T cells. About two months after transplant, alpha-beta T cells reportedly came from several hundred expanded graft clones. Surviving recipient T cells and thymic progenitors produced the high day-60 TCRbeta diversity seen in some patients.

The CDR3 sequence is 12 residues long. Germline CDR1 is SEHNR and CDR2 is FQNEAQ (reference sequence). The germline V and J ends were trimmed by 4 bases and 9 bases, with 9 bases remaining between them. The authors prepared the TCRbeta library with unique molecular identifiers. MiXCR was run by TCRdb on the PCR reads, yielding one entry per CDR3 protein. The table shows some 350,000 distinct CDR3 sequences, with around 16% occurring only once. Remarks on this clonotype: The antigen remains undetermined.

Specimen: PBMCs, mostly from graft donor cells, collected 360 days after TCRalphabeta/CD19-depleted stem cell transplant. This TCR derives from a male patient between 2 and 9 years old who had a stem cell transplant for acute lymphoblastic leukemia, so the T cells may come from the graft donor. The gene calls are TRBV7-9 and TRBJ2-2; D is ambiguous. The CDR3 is CASSSVYRELFF. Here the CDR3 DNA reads TGTGCCAGCAGCTCCGTGTACCGGGAGCTGTTTTTT.